Listed below are T cell receptor beta chains from one sample, sequenced in a study of T cell repertoires in cytomegalovirus infection. TCRdb re-derived calls from the reads in MiXCR, one entry per CDR3 protein. The repertoire includes 100,000 to 150,000 distinct CDR3 sequences, approximately 30% of them detected once, and 58% sits in the top ten. Their recognized antigens are unknown. The specimen comprised CD8+ T cells from cultured PBMCs, sampled from culture after CMV antigen stimulation. These TCRs come from a human donor in good health (CMV status not recorded). Some clones in this sample may be carry-over from other donors' samples. Each CDR3 is given with its conserved first and last residue. D genes are given only for firm matches. Expanded clones are given a class, and other clones once, few, many or no size at all.

TRBJ2-2,NA,TRBV12-3/TRBV12-4,NA,TGTGCCAGCAGTTTCGGCGGAGGGTTTGGCGGGGAGCTGTTTTTT,CASSFGGGFGGELFF
TRBJ2-7,NA,TRBV7-6,TRBD1,TGTGCCAGCAGCTCACAGGGGGCTTTCTACGAGCAGTACTTC,CASSSQGAFYEQYF
TRBJ1-5,NA,TRBV19,NA,TGTGCCAGTAGTATAGGGTCTTTGCGCAATCAGCCCCAGCATTTT,CASSIGSLRNQPQHF
TRBJ1-4,NA,TRBV12-3/TRBV12-4,NA,TGTGCCAGCAGGGGGGTTGGTGAAAAACTGTTTTTT,CASRGVGEKLFF
TRBJ1-1,NA,TRBV14,NA,TGTGCCAGCAGCCAAGATCCAGGGTCGGGCACTGAAGCTTTCTTT,CASSQDPGSGTEAFF
TRBJ2-5,many,TRBV7-2,TRBD2,TGTGCCAGCAGCACACGACTAGCTTCCACAGAGACCCAGTACTTC,CASSTRLASTETQYF
TRBJ1-5,many,TRBV7-8,NA,TGTGCCAGCAGCTACAATAGCAATCAGCCCCAGCATTTT,CASSYNSNQPQHF
TRBJ2-5,few,TRBV7-8,NA,TGTGCCAGCAGCACGGGGGACGGCGGGGTTGGTCGGGAGACCCAGTACTTC,CASSTGDGGVGRETQYF
TRBJ2-1,NA,TRBV10-3,NA,TGTGCCATCAGTGAGTCGAGGGGAGAGGAGTACAATGAGCAGTTCTTC,CAISESRGEEYNEQFF
TRBJ2-1,few,TRBV6-5,TRBD2,TGTGCCAGCAGTTACTCGGGGGGGTCCGCCTACAATGAGCAGTTCTTC,CASSYSGGSAYNEQFF
TRBJ1-1,few,TRBV6-2/TRBV6-3,TRBD1,TGTGCCAGCAGTACAACCGGGACAGGGTACACTGAAGCTTTCTTT,CASSTTGTGYTEAFF
TRBJ2-2,NA,TRBV24-1,TRBD2,TGTGCCACCAGTGACCTCACTAGCGGGGGAATCGCCGGGGAGCTGTTTTTT,CATSDLTSGGIAGELFF
TRBJ2-5,NA,TRBV6-6,TRBD2,TGTGCCAGCGAGACTAGCGGGGGCCATGGGGAGACCCAGTACTTC,CASETSGGHGETQYF
TRBJ2-1,NA,TRBV25-1,NA,TGTGCCAGCAGCCAAAAGGAGCAGTTCTTC,CASSQKEQFF
TRBJ1-5,NA,TRBV12-5,NA,TGTGCTAGTGGTTTCGATCTAGCCGAGGACAGCAATCAGCCCCAGCATTTT,CASGFDLAEDSNQPQHF
TRBJ1-1,few,TRBV10-3,NA,TGTGCCATCAGTCCCGACAGGTCGAACACTGAAGCTTTCTTT,CAISPDRSNTEAFF
TRBJ2-5,NA,TRBV7-6,TRBD1,TGTGCCAGCAGAGGGACAGGGGGCCGAGAGACCCAGTACTTC,CASRGTGGRETQYF
TRBJ2-1,NA,TRBV29-1,TRBD2,TGCAGCGTTGACAGTCTAGCGGGGGTCTCCTACAATGAGCAGTTCTTC,CSVDSLAGVSYNEQFF
TRBJ1-6,NA,TRBV9,TRBD1,TGTGCCAGCAGCGCAGGGGGGGGCTCCTATAATTCACCCCTCCACTTT,CASSAGGGSYNSPLHF
TRBJ1-2,NA,TRBV2,NA,TGTGCCAGCGCCCGAGGGGGGAACGGCTACACCTTC,CASARGGNGYTF
TRBJ2-1,many,TRBV11-2,TRBD2,TGTGCCAGCAGCCCCGGGGGGGCATCGGACAATGAGCAGTTCTTC,CASSPGGASDNEQFF
TRBJ1-3,few,TRBV19,NA,TGTGCCAGTAGTATAGTCCCAGGCGGATTTGGAAACACCATATATTTT,CASSIVPGGFGNTIYF
TRBJ2-7,few,TRBV20-1,TRBD2,TGCAGTGCTTCTAGCGGCCCGCTAGAGCAGTACTTC,CSASSGPLEQYF
TRBJ2-1,many,TRBV7-2,TRBD2,TGTGCCAGCAGCTTCCCCCTAGCGGGGGGGGACTCCTACAATGAGCAGTTCTTC,CASSFPLAGGDSYNEQFF
TRBJ2-1,many,TRBV19,NA,TGTGCCAGTAGTACCAGGGCAGGGGGAGGATACAATGAGCAGTTCTTC,CASSTRAGGGYNEQFF
TRBJ1-3,NA,TRBV7-6,NA,TGTGCCAGCAGCTTACAACGACCCTCCCTATACAGGGTAGCGTCTGGAAACACCATATATTTT,CASSLQRPSLYRVASGNTIYF
TRBJ1-3,NA,TRBV20-1,NA,TGCAGTGCTGTCCCCGGGTTGGGTGGAAACACCATATATTTT,CSAVPGLGGNTIYF
TRBJ1-1,few,TRBV6-1,NA,TGTGCCAGCAGTGGAACAAGGGGAGCTTTCTTT,CASSGTRGAFF
TRBJ2-7,once,TRBV11-1,NA,TGTGCCAGCAGCGAGGTCACTGCGTACGAGCAGTACTTC,CASSEVTAYEQYF
TRBJ2-5,NA,TRBV29-1,TRBD1,TGCAGCGTTGAAGGCCGGGACAGGGTGTTTCGGACCCAGTACTTC,CSVEGRDRVFRTQYF
TRBJ2-7,many,TRBV2,NA,TGTGCCAGCAGTTCGGGGGAAGACGAGCAGTACTTC,CASSSGEDEQYF
TRBJ2-7,many,TRBV12-3/TRBV12-4,NA,TGTGCCAGCTCGTCGAGCTCCTACGAGCAGTACTTC,CASSSSSYEQYF
TRBJ2-6,few,TRBV5-1,NA,TGCGCCAGCAGCCCAGGGAACTCTGGGGCCAACGTCCTGACTTTC,CASSPGNSGANVLTF
TRBJ2-7,few,TRBV6-6,TRBD1,TGTGCCAGCAGTCCCGGGGACAGGGCGTGGGAGCAGTACTTC,CASSPGDRAWEQYF
TRBJ1-1,NA,TRBV27,NA,TGTGCCAGCAGTAAATTTTACAGGGTGAACACTGAAGCTTTCTTT,CASSKFYRVNTEAFF
TRBJ2-5,NA,TRBV27,TRBD2,TGTGCCAGCAGGGAATACGGGGGGGGCCTGGAGACCCAGTACTTC,CASREYGGGLETQYF
TRBJ2-7,NA,TRBV7-9,NA,TGTGCCAGCAGCACCACCCGGGGTGCCGTTTCCTACGAGCAGTACTTC,CASSTTRGAVSYEQYF
TRBJ1-1,NA,TRBV5-1,NA,TGCGCCAGCAGCTTTTCGCCGGGGACTGAAGCTTTCTTT,CASSFSPGTEAFF
TRBJ2-1,NA,TRBV7-6,NA,TGTGCCAGCAGGGAGGGGACAGAGCAGTTCTTC,CASREGTEQFF
TRBJ2-7,few,TRBV4-1,NA,TGCGCCAGCAGCCAAAACACCCAATACTACGAGCAGTACTTC,CASSQNTQYYEQYF
TRBJ1-1,few,TRBV7-9,TRBD1,TGTGCCAGCAGCCACCCCCGACAGGGGGCAATGAACACTGAAGCTTTCTTT,CASSHPRQGAMNTEAFF
TRBJ2-3,NA,TRBV6-2/TRBV6-3,TRBD2,TGTGCCAGCAGCGCGGGGGGTCGGGCCACAGATACGCAGTATTTT,CASSAGGRATDTQYF
TRBJ2-1,NA,TRBV7-6,NA,TGTGCCAGCAGGCCGGACGGATACAATGAGCAGTTCTTC,CASRPDGYNEQFF
TRBJ1-6,NA,TRBV12-5,TRBD1,TGTGCTACAGGGACAGAGGAATATAATTCACCCCTCCACTTT,CATGTEEYNSPLHF
TRBJ1-4,few,TRBV7-8,TRBD1,TGTGCCAGCAGCTTAGGAGGGGGCGCGTCCTTTACTAATGAAAAACTGTTTTTT,CASSLGGGASFTNEKLFF
TRBJ2-7,NA,TRBV7-9,TRBD1,TGTGCCAGCAGCCCCGGGGACAGGGCCTACGAGCAGTACTTC,CASSPGDRAYEQYF
TRBJ1-4,many,TRBV7-9,NA,TGTGCCAGCAGCTCGGGGAGCGCCTCAACTAATGAAAAACTGTTTTTT,CASSSGSASTNEKLFF
TRBJ2-7,NA,TRBV11-2,TRBD1,TGTGCCAGCAGCTTATTTGAGACAGGGTCCTACGAGCAGTACTTC,CASSLFETGSYEQYF
TRBJ1-5,NA,TRBV6-6,NA,TGTGCCAGCAGATTGGACACCCAGCCCCAGCATTTT,CASRLDTQPQHF
TRBJ2-3,NA,TRBV7-6,TRBD1,TGTGCCAGCAGCCGGACAGGGGGCACAGATACGCAGTATTTT,CASSRTGGTDTQYF
TRBJ1-1,NA,TRBV5-6,NA,TGTGCCAGCAGCTTTCCAGGGGCTGAAGCTTTCTTT,CASSFPGAEAFF
TRBJ1-4,many,TRBV7-2,TRBD1,TGTGCCAGCAGCTTAACCCCCCTGGACAGGAAAGATGAAAAACTGTTTTTT,CASSLTPLDRKDEKLFF
TRBJ2-1,few,TRBV28,NA,TGTGCCAGCAGTTACGCCCAGCCGGGCCCTGCCTCCAATGAGCAGTTCTTC,CASSYAQPGPASNEQFF
TRBJ1-2,NA,TRBV24-1,NA,TGTGCCACCAGTGATTTAGGACAGAACTATGGCTACACCTTC,CATSDLGQNYGYTF
TRBJ2-2,NA,TRBV6-6,NA,TGTGCCAGCAGGCAAGGAGTCCATGCAGCCGGGGAGCTGTTTTTT,CASRQGVHAAGELFF
TRBJ2-4,NA,TRBV7-6,TRBD1,TGTGCCAGCAGCTTAGGGACAGGGGGCAGTCGAAACATTCAGTACTTC,CASSLGTGGSRNIQYF
TRBJ1-2,few,TRBV19,NA,TGTGCCAGTAGTCCGGGACACGTTAACTATGGCTACACCTTC,CASSPGHVNYGYTF
TRBJ2-7,few,TRBV29-1,TRBD2,TGCAGCATTGGGGGACTAGCGGAATACGAGCAGTACTTC,CSIGGLAEYEQYF
TRBJ2-5,many,TRBV7-2,NA,TGTGCCAGCAGCGTCACAGGGAGGAGGCAAGAGACCCAGTACTTC,CASSVTGRRQETQYF
TRBJ1-6,NA,TRBV7-9,NA,TGTGCCAGCGCTACCCCAAGGGGTGGTTCTAATTCACCCCTCCACTTT,CASATPRGGSNSPLHF